The rows below give T cell receptor beta chains drawn from one sample of a study of cytomegalovirus exposure and HLA in healthy donors. Sequenced by immunoSEQ multiplex PCR; TCRdb stores in-frame clones only, minus some. The sample lists 120,000 to 150,000 clones, around three quarters seen once, with 6.7% in the top ten. Sequencing used PBMCs. The receptor source for this set is a woman aged 40 to 50 in good health and CMV-seropositive. The conserved cysteine and the conserved F or W are not part of the CDR3 here.

V gene,CDR3 protein
TRBV7-9,ASSLVLAGGTDTQY
TRBV29-1,SVEPLAQGLTSLTSYNSPLH
TRBV5-1,ASSLGSSYNEQF
TRBV5-1,ASSLGGTANTEAF
TRBV7-9,ASSGFAGGTEKLF
TRBV28,ASSLAGRTEAF
TRBV6-5,ASSYNPGGGQGLMT
TRBV7-6,ASSPAGARGGELF
TRBV19,ASSPNTGTGGSGYT
TRBV5-4,ASSSGGTGDREAF
TRBV29-1,SVAGIYTEAF
TRBV7-2,ASRGQSNTGELF
TRBV28,ASSLQGVGPQH
TRBV5-6,ASSRQGGTEAF
TRBV5-1,ASRDRLASTDTQY
TRBV5-4,ASRKTGGKGETQY
TRBV10-3,AISDDRSSALH
TRBV9,ASSVVGQLNTEAF